What follows is one T cell receptor beta chain and its context. The antigen remains unidentified. This entry comes from a study of STAT3 mutations in large granular lymphocyte leukemia. General observations from the study: Every T-LGLL patient had at least one immunodominant TCRbeta clonotype.

Sequenced by immunoSEQ multiplex PCR; TCRdb stores in-frame clones only, minus some. This table holds about 2,100 clones, 22% found once. The CDR3 is 15 amino acids. V trimming: 2 bases; J trimming: 7 bases; junction bases outside the gene matches: 8. The V gene's germline CDR1 is KGHSH and CDR2 LQKENI. Sample: peripheral blood mononuclear cells. The chain joins TRBV18 to TRBJ2-1; 7 bases fit TRBD1. The clonotype comes from a man aged 55 to 70 with T-cell large granular lymphocyte leukemia. Some clones in this sample may be carry-over from other donors' samples. In DNA form, the CDR3 reads TGTGCCAGCTCACCAAGAACAGGGGCTGGGAATGAGCAGTTCTTC. Its protein is CASSPRTGAGNEQFF.